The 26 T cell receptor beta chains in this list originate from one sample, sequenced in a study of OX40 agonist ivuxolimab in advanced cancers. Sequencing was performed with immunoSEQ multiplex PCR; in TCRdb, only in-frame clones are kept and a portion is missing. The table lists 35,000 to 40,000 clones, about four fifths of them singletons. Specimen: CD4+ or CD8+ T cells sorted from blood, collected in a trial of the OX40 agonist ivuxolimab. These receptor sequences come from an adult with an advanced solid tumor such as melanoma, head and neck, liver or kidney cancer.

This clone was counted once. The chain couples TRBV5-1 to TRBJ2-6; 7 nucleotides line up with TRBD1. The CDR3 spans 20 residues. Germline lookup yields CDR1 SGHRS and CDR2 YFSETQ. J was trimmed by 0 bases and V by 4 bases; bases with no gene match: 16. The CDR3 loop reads CASSPSRQGVINSGANVLTF. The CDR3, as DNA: TGCGCCAGCAGCCCCTCGCGGCAGGGGGTGATAAACTCTGGGGCCAACGTCCTGACTTTC.

CDR3 region: CASSLKLEAFF. The CDR3 DNA follows: TGTGCCAGCAGTCTCAAACTTGAAGCTTTCTTT. The chain has TRBV2 and TRBJ1-1; D gene uncertain. Germline CDR1 and CDR2: SNHLY and FYNNEI. This CDR3 contains 11 residues. V lost 5 bases, J lost 7 bases, and 8 bases lay in between.

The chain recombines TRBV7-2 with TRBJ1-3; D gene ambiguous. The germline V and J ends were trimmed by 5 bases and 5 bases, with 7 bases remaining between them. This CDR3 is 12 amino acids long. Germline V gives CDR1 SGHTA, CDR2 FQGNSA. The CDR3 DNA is TGTGCCAGCAGCCCAGTAAGAAACACCATATATTTT. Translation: CASSPVRNTIYF.

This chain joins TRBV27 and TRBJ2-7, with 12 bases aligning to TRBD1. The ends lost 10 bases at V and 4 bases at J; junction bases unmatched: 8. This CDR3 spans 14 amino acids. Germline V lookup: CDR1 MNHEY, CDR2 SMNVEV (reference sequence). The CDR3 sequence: CATAGQGAFYEQYF. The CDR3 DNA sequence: TGTGCCACCGCGGGACAGGGGGCTTTTTACGAGCAGTACTTC.

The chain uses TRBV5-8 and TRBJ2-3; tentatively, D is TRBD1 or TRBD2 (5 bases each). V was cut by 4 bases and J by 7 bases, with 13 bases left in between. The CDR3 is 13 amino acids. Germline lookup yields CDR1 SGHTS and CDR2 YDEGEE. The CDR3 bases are TGTGCCAGCAGCCGTAGGGACGCTTATACGCAGTATTTT. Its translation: CASSRRDAYTQYF.

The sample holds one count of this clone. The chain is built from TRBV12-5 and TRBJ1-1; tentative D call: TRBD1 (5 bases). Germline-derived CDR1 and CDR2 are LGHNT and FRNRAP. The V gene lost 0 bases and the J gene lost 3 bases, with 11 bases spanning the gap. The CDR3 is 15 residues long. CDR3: CASGLVLGGDTEAFF. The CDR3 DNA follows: TGTGCTAGTGGTTTGGTACTTGGAGGGGACACTGAAGCTTTCTTT. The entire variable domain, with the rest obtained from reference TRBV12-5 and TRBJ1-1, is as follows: DARVTQTPRHKVTEMGQEVTMRCQPILGHNTVFWYRQTMMQGLELLAYFRNRAPLDDSGMPKDRFSAEMPDATLATLKIQPSEPRDSAVYFCASGLVLGGDTEAFFGQGTRLTVV.

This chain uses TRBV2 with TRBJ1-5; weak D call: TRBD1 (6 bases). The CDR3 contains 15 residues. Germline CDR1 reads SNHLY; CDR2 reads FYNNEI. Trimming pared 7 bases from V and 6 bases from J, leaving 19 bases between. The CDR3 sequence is CASMVQGRIGQPQHF. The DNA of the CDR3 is TGTGCCAGCATGGTCCAGGGGCGGATCGGTCAGCCCCAGCATTTT.

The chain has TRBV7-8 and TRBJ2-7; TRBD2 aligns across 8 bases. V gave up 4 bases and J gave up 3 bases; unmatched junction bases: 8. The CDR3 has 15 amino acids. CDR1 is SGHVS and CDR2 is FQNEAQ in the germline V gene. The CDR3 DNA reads TGTGCCAGCAGCTACCGTCGGGAGGGGGTCTACGAGCAGTACTTC. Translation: CASSYRREGVYEQYF.

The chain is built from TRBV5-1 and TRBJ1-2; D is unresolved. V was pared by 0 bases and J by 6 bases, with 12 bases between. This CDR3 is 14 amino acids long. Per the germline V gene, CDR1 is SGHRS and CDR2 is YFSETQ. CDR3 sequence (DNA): TGCGCCAGCAGCTTGGCATCGGGGAAGGATGGCTACACCTTC. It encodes CASSLASGKDGYTF.

The CDR3 DNA reads as TGTGCCAGCAGTGATGGCAGGGGGCGCAACAATGAGCAGTTCTTC. Its translation: CASSDGRGRNNEQFF. The rearrangement joins TRBV2 to TRBJ2-1; 8 nucleotides match TRBD1. Germline values: CDR1 SNHLY, CDR2 FYNNEI. Losses at the gene ends were 3 bases for V and 5 bases for J; bases not matched to a gene: 6. The CDR3 loop spans 15 amino acids.

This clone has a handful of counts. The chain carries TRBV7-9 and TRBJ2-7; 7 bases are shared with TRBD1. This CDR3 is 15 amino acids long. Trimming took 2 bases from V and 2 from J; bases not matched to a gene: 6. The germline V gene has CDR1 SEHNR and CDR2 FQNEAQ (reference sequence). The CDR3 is CASSLFRDRTYEQYF. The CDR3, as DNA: TGTGCCAGCAGCTTATTCCGGGACAGAACCTACGAGCAGTACTTC.

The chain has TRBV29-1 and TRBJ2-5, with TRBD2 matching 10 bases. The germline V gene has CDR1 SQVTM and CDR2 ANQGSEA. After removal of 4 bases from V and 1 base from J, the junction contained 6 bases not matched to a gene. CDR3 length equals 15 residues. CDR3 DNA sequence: TGCAGCGTTGCCCTCTCTAGCGGGGGCCAAGAGACCCAGTACTTC. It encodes CSVALSSGGQETQYF.

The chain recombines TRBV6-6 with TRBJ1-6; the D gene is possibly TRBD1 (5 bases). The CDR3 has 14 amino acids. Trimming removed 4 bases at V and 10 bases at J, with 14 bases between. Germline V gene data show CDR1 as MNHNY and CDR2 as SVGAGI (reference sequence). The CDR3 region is CASSSLQGNSPLHF. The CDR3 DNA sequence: TGTGCCAGCAGTTCCCTTCAGGGAAACTCACCCCTCCACTTT.

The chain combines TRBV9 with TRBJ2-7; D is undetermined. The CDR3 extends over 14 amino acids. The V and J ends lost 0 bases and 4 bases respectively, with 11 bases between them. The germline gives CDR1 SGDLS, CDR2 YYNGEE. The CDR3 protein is CASSVVQDPYEQYF. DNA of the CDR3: TGTGCCAGCAGCGTAGTGCAGGACCCTTACGAGCAGTACTTC.

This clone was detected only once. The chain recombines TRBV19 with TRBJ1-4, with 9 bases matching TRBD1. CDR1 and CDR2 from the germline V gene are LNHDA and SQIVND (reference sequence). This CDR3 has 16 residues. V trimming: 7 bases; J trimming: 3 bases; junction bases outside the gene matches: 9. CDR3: CASKAGQGRANEKLFF. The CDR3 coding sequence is TGTGCCAGTAAGGCAGGACAGGGGCGGGCTAATGAAAAACTGTTTTTT.

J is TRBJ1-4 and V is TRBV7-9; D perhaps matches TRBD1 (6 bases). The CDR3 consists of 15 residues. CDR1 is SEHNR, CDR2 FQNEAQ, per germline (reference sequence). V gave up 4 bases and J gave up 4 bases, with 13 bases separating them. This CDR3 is CASSSWTDGNEKLFF. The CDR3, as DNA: TGTGCCAGCAGCTCCTGGACAGATGGTAATGAAAAACTGTTTTTT.

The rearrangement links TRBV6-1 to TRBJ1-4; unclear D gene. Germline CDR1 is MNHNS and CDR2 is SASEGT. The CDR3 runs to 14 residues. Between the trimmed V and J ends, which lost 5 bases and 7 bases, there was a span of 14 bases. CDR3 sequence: CASSLRAAGEKLFF. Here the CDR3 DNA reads TGTGCCAGCAGTTTGCGGGCAGCAGGTGAAAAACTGTTTTTT.

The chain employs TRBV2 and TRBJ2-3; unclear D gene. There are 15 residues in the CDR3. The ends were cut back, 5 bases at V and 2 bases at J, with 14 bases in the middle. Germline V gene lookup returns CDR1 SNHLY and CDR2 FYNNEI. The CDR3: CASSQERQVTDTQYF. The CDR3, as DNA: TGTGCCAGCAGTCAAGAGAGACAAGTCACAGATACGCAGTATTTT.

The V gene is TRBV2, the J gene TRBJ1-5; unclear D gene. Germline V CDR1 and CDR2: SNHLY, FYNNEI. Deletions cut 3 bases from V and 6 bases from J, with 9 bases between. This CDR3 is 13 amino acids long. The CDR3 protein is CASSEGSFQPQHF. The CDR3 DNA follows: TGTGCCAGCAGTGAGGGTAGCTTTCAGCCCCAGCATTTT.

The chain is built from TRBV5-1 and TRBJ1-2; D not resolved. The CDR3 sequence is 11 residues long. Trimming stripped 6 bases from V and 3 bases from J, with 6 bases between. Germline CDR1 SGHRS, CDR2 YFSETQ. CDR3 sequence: CASNTDYGYTF. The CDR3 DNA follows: TGCGCCAGCAACACCGACTATGGCTACACCTTC.

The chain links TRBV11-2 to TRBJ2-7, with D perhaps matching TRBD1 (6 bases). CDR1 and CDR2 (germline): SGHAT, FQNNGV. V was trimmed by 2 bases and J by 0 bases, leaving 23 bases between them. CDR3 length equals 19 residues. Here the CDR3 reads CASSLFKLWQGRHSYEQYF. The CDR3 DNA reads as TGTGCCAGCAGCTTATTTAAGCTTTGGCAGGGGCGTCACTCCTACGAGCAGTACTTC. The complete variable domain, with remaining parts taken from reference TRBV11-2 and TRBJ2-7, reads EAGVAQSPRYKIIEKRQSVAFWCNPISGHATLYWYQQILGQGPKLLIQFQNNGVVDDSQLPKDRFSAERLKGVDSTLKIQPAKLEDSAVYLCASSLFKLWQGRHSYEQYFGPGTRLTVT.

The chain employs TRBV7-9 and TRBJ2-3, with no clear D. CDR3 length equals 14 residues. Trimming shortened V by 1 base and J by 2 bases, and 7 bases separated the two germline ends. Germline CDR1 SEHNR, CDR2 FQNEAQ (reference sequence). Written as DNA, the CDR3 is TGTGCCAGCAGCTTAGACGGGCCCACAGATACGCAGTATTTT. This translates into CASSLDGPTDTQYF.

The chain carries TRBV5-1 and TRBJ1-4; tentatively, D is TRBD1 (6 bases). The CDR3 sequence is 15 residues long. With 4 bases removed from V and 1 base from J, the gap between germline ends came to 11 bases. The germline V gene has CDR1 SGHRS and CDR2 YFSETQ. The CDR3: CASSREGQTNEKLFF. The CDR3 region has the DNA TGCGCCAGCAGCCGGGAGGGACAAACTAATGAAAAACTGTTTTTT.

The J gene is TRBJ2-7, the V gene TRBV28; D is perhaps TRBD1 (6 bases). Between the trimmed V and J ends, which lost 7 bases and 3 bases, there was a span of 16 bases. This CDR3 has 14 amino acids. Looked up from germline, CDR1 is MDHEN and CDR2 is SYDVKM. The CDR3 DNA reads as TGTGCCAGCAACTTAGGGGGAGAAGGCTACGAGCAGTACTTC. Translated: CASNLGGEGYEQYF.

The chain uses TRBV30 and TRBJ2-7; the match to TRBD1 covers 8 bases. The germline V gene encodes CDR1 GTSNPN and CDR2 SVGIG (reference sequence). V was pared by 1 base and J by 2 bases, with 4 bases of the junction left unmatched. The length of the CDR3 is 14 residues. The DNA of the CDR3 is TGTGCCTGGAGTGGCCCAGGGGGCACCTACGAGCAGTACTTC. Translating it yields CAWSGPGGTYEQYF.

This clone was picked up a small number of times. The CDR3 DNA sequence: TGCAGTGCTATAGATTACCCTGAAGCTTTCTTT. Translating it yields CSAIDYPEAFF. The V gene is TRBV20-1, the J gene TRBJ1-1; D remains unclear. Looked up from germline, CDR1 is DFQATT and CDR2 is SNEGSKA (reference sequence). V lost 4 bases to trimming and J lost 6 bases, with 9 bases between them. This CDR3 spans 11 amino acids.